Presented here are 2 T cell receptor beta chains from one specimen sequenced in a study of molecular identifiers for immune sequencing clone quantification (dated 2018 in TCRdb). Library construction relied on PCR. Sequenced using a NextSeq 500. The public reads were reprocessed in TCRdb via fastp at Q25 and MiXCR, keeping in-frame beta chains. Duplicate CDR3 protein sequences are folded into a single record with the most common DNA and genes. Within this sample are some 91,000 distinct CDR3 sequences, with 20% to 25% of them counted one time only. Of the sample, roughly 1% is held by the ten largest clones. The material sequenced was naive CD8+ T cells from blood, with Jurkat cell RNA spiked in. This specimen's cell subset or site label, interpreted: FACS-sorted CD8+CD4-CCR7+CD45RA+ naive T cells. These TCRs come from a human donor in good health. Some libraries in this study had Jurkat cell RNA spiked in.

This clonotype was picked up many times. The chain carries TRBV14 and TRBJ1-6, with D unresolved. The CDR3 totals 14 residues. Germline-derived CDR1 and CDR2 are SGHDN and FVKESK. Between the trimmed V and J ends, which lost 4 bases and 7 bases, there was a span of 11 bases. This chain's CDR3 is CASSPPGWNSPLHF. Here the CDR3 DNA reads TGTGCCAGCAGCCCCCCGGGATGGAATTCACCCCTCCACTTT.

The J gene is TRBJ2-7, the V gene TRBV7-2, with D possibly matching TRBD1 (5 bases). This CDR3 contains 15 residues. In germline, CDR1 is SGHTA, CDR2 FQGNSA. V was clipped by 8 bases and J by 2 bases, with 19 bases between them. The CDR3 loop reads CASRPRRDRAYEQYF. The CDR3 DNA reads as TGTGCCAGCCGCCCTCGCCGAGACAGAGCCTACGAGCAGTACTTC.